This record concerns one T cell receptor (beta chain) sequence. These data originate in a study of blood T cell repertoires in COVID-19. The wider study: Samples came from the United States, Italy and Spain, spanning acute and convalescent COVID-19.

V was trimmed by 3 bases and J by 0 bases, leaving 9 bases between them. Germline V CDR1 and CDR2: MNHNS, SASEGT. The CDR3 extends over 15 amino acids. In the study's own analysis: For nucleated cells, counts were estimated from reference gene primer amplification. Data came from immunoSEQ multiplex PCR; TCRdb stores just in-frame clones and leaves some out. V and J calls and clone size follow that table, whereas D and trimming were derived from the DNA. Of roughly 69,000 clones in the sample, around three quarters were seen once. This TCR was sampled from a human donor in a cohort sampled during active COVID-19. The specimen sequenced was peripheral blood. The rearrangement uses TRBV6-1 and TRBJ2-4; D possibly corresponds to TRBD2 (5 bases). CDR3 region: CASSDGSIAKNIQYF. CDR3 in DNA: TGTGCCAGCAGTGATGGGAGTATAGCCAAAAACATTCAGTACTTC.